This T cell receptor beta chain was sequenced in a study of blood T cell repertoires in COVID-19. CDR3 length: 16 amino acids. The V and J ends lost 0 bases and 4 bases, in that order; junction bases with no gene match: 8. Germline V gene lookup returns CDR1 SGHRS and CDR2 YFSETQ. In the authors' workflow: The assay estimated nucleated cells by amplifying reference gene primers. Clones were read by immunoSEQ multiplex PCR, and TCRdb kept only the in-frame ones, dropping some. V, J and clone size are taken as reported in that table, and D and trimming were inferred from the DNA itself. The repertoire consists of roughly 250,000 clones, with roughly 83% occurring once and the leading ten covering more than 2%. The study recruited people aged about 18 to 90 years across about two dozen US areas. The study counted Cohort 3 donors as recovered given two negative PCRs, clearance, or symptom resolution.

This sequence joins TRBV5-1 and TRBJ2-5; 8 bases are shared with TRBD2. Sequencing was carried out using PBMCs or T cells enriched from blood (not recorded which). The clonotype was recovered from a woman between 50 and 59 years old who had recovered from COVID-19. CDR3 residues: CASSLGSSGAPETQYF. CDR3 nucleotide sequence: TGCGCCAGCAGCTTGGGGAGTAGCGGGGCCCCAGAGACCCAGTACTTC.